Each of the 26 T cell receptor beta chains below was sequenced from the same sample in a study of shared clonotypes between healthy human individuals. Method: immunoSEQ multiplex PCR; TCRdb's copy keeps in-frame clones and lacks some. The sample shows millions of clones, roughly 96% of them seen only once. The source material was naive CD4+ T cells sorted from blood. Subset described: CD45RA+ positively selected. These TCRs come from a man younger than 35 in good health.

This clone occurred a few times. The chain recombines TRBV19 with TRBJ1-2; 8 nucleotides match TRBD1. V shed 6 bases, J shed 5 bases, and the junction held 8 bases outside the gene matches. Germline CDR1 is LNHDA and CDR2 is SQIVND (reference sequence). The CDR3 is made up of 14 amino acids. CDR3 in DNA: TGTGCCAGTAGCCCTTCGCAGGGGGCGTATGGCTACACCTTC. The encoded protein is CASSPSQGAYGYTF.

The genes are TRBV7-2 and TRBJ1-2; 10 bases agree with TRBD1. CDR1 and CDR2 (germline): SGHTA, FQGNSA. This CDR3 comprises 16 residues. Trimming removed 9 bases from V and 2 bases from J; junction bases left unmatched: 12. CDR3 region: CARPVVPGQGNYGYTF. CDR3 coding DNA: TGTGCCAGGCCGGTGGTCCCGGGACAGGGGAACTATGGCTACACCTTC. Full variable domain (rest looked up from reference TRBV7-2 and TRBJ1-2): GAGVSQSPSNKVTEKGKDVELRCDPISGHTALYWYRQSLGQGLEFLIYFQGNSAPDKSGLPSDRFSAERTGGSVSTLTIQRTQQEDSAVYLCARPVVPGQGNYGYTFGSGTRLTVV.

Here the CDR3 DNA reads TGTGCCTGGAGTGTAAAAGGTATCAACACTGAAGCTTTCTTT. Residues: CAWSVKGINTEAFF. The chain uses TRBV30 and TRBJ1-1; D remains unclear. The CDR3 has 14 residues. Germline V lookup: CDR1 GTSNPN, CDR2 SVGIG (reference sequence). Trimming removed 0 bases from V and 2 bases from J, with 10 bases in between.

V usage is TRBV5-4 and J usage is TRBJ2-4; D perhaps matches TRBD1 (6 bases). The CDR3 totals 15 residues. Germline V gives CDR1 SGHNT, CDR2 YYREEE (reference sequence). Trimming removed 1 base at V and 1 base at J, with 9 bases between. This CDR3 reads CASSLPGAAKNIQYF. CDR3 sequence (DNA): TGTGCCAGCAGCTTGCCAGGGGCTGCCAAAAACATTCAGTACTTC.

The chain uses TRBV6-1 and TRBJ2-7; 8 bases line up with TRBD2. CDR3 length: 17 residues. Germline CDR1 MNHNS, CDR2 SASEGT. The junction had 14 bases not matched to a gene; V was cut back by 4 bases and J by 3 bases. The CDR3 region has the DNA TGTGCCAGCAGTGGCCCACTTACGGGAGGGTCAATCTACGAGCAGTACTTC. Translated: CASSGPLTGGSIYEQYF.

The rearrangement uses TRBV19 and TRBJ1-3, with 8 bases aligning to TRBD1. The CDR3 spans 15 residues. Trimming at V came to 5 bases and at J to 3 bases, leaving 6 bases not matched to a gene. Germline values: CDR1 LNHDA, CDR2 SQIVND (reference sequence). The CDR3 DNA is TGTGCCAGTAGTCCCGGGACAGGCTTTGGAAACACCATATATTTT. Amino acids: CASSPGTGFGNTIYF.

V is TRBV19 and J is TRBJ2-2; D is possibly TRBD2 (5 bases). Trimming removed 3 bases at V and 0 bases at J, with 8 bases between. Germline CDR1 and CDR2: LNHDA and SQIVND (reference sequence). There are 15 residues in the CDR3. The CDR3 loop reads CASSIGVSNTGELFF. The DNA of the CDR3 is TGTGCCAGTAGTATCGGGGTTTCGAACACCGGGGAGCTGTTTTTT.

The V and J genes are TRBV5-1 and TRBJ2-1, with D possibly TRBD1 on 5 matching bases. Looked up from germline, CDR1 is SGHRS and CDR2 is YFSETQ. V shed 4 bases and J shed 3 bases, with 11 bases lying between them. The CDR3 is 14 residues long. The CDR3 sequence is CASSPVTVYNEQFF. Here the CDR3 DNA reads TGCGCCAGCAGCCCCGTGACAGTCTACAATGAGCAGTTCTTC.

The chain uses TRBV7-6 and TRBJ2-1; the D is unclear. The CDR3 totals 15 residues. Germline V lookup: CDR1 SGHVS, CDR2 FNYEAQ. Trimming stripped 5 bases from V and 9 bases from J, with 20 bases between. The chain's CDR3 is CASSPFETPWGEQFF. For the CDR3, the DNA is TGTGCCAGCAGCCCTTTTGAAACCCCCTGGGGTGAGCAGTTCTTC. Complete variable domain (other parts from reference TRBV7-6 and TRBJ2-1): GAGVSQSPRYKVTKRGQDVALRCDPISGHVSLYWYRQALGQGPEFLTYFNYEAQQDKSGLPNDRFSAERPEGSISTLTIQRTEQRDSAMYRCASSPFETPWGEQFFGPGTRLTVL.

The chain combines TRBV9 with TRBJ1-4; D remains ambiguous. This CDR3 spans 14 amino acids. V gave up 4 bases and J gave up 4 bases, with 11 bases separating them. CDR1 is SGDLS, CDR2 YYNGEE, per germline. CDR3 amino acids: CASSSPGSNEKLFF. The CDR3 nucleotides read TGTGCCAGCAGCTCCCCGGGTAGTAATGAAAAACTGTTTTTT.

V gene TRBV14 combines with J gene TRBJ2-2; 7 positions agree with TRBD1. V gave up 4 bases and J gave up 0 bases; unmatched junction bases: 14. The germline V gene encodes CDR1 SGHDN and CDR2 FVKESK. This CDR3 is built from 19 residues. This CDR3 reads CASSLAMRGQLANTGELFF. The CDR3 DNA reads TGTGCCAGCAGCCTAGCAATGAGGGGGCAGTTGGCGAACACCGGGGAGCTGTTTTTT.

V and J are TRBV6-5 and TRBJ1-2; no clear D. The CDR3 runs to 13 residues. Trimming took 5 bases from V and 4 from J, leaving 11 bases between them. Germline assignment: CDR1 MNHEY and CDR2 SVGAGI. The CDR3: CASSIRWAYGYTF. CDR3 bases: TGTGCCAGCAGTATACGTTGGGCCTATGGCTACACCTTC.

Turning to this clone: This could be a read error, since a much larger clone is one nucleotide away. The chain carries TRBV14 and TRBJ2-7; TRBD2 matches 8 bases. V shed 4 bases, J shed 2 bases, and the junction held 4 bases outside the gene matches. Germline loops: CDR1 SGHDN, CDR2 FVKESK. This CDR3 contains 14 residues. CDR3 residues: CASSPSGGTYEQYF. In DNA, the CDR3 is TGTGCCAGCAGCCCAAGCGGGGGAACCTACGAGCAGTACTTC.

The chain has TRBV18 and TRBJ2-1; D is perhaps TRBD1 (6 bases). Trimming removed 6 bases at V and 9 bases at J, with 15 bases between. The CDR3 totals 13 residues. CDR1 and CDR2 (germline): KGHSH, LQKENI. CDR3 protein: CASSGPQGTEQFF. CDR3 bases: TGTGCCAGCTCCGGACCCCAGGGGACTGAGCAGTTCTTC.

V is TRBV6-1 and J is TRBJ2-2; D call uncertain. The CDR3 loop spans 14 amino acids. V lost 2 bases to trimming and J lost 3 bases, with 7 bases between them. Per germline, CDR1 MNHNS and CDR2 SASEGT. The CDR3 region is CASSERWHTGELFF. The CDR3 coding sequence is TGTGCCAGCAGTGAAAGGTGGCACACCGGGGAGCTGTTTTTT.

The V and J genes are TRBV6-1 and TRBJ2-7; TRBD2 is a possible D gene (6 bases). This CDR3 comprises 15 residues. Germline CDR1 and CDR2: MNHNS and SASEGT. The V and J ends lost 1 base and 3 bases respectively, with 13 bases between them. The CDR3 nucleotides read TGTGCCAGCAGTGAAGTTGGAGGGGTGGTCTACGAGCAGTACTTC. It translates to CASSEVGGVVYEQYF.

V usage is TRBV19 and J usage is TRBJ2-7; D call uncertain. Trimming cost V 7 bases and J 3 bases, with 13 bases left between them. The CDR3 sequence is 13 residues long. Germline V lookup: CDR1 LNHDA, CDR2 SQIVND (reference sequence). The CDR3 is CASTKGRDYEQYF. CDR3 DNA: TGTGCCAGTACCAAGGGTAGAGACTACGAGCAGTACTTC. Full variable domain (outside the CDR3, taken from reference TRBV19 and TRBJ2-7): DGGITQSPKYLFRKEGQNVTLSCEQNLNHDAMYWYRQDPGQGLRLIYYSQIVNDFQKGDIAEGYSVSREKKESFPLTVTSAQKNPTAFYLCASTKGRDYEQYFGPGTRLTVT.

The chain couples TRBV5-4 to TRBJ1-6; perhaps TRBD1 as D (5 bases). The CDR3 is 14 amino acids. V dropped 0 bases and J dropped 9 bases, with 10 bases sitting between them. Germline V gene sequence: CDR1 SGHNT, CDR2 YYREEE (reference sequence). The chain's CDR3 is CASSLGGQSSPLHF. The CDR3 bases are TGTGCCAGCAGCTTGGGGGGCCAGAGTTCACCCCTCCACTTT.

This clone was seen only once. The chain combines TRBV19 with TRBJ1-5, with D uncertain. Trimming removed 4 bases at V and 3 bases at J, with 13 bases between. This CDR3 region has 15 residues. Germline-derived CDR1 and CDR2 are LNHDA and SQIVND (reference sequence). The CDR3 protein is CASSTEGWVNQPQHF. In DNA form, the CDR3 reads TGTGCCAGTAGTACCGAGGGATGGGTCAATCAGCCCCAGCATTTT.

Remarks on this clone: The same CDR3 can be traced to other DNA sequences in this sample. The chain combines TRBV30 with TRBJ2-5; D gene unclear. The CDR3 extends over 11 amino acids. From germline, CDR1 is GTSNPN and CDR2 SVGIG (reference sequence). Trimming cost V 0 bases and J 5 bases, with 4 bases left between them. Here the CDR3 reads CAWSVFETQYF. The CDR3 DNA reads TGTGCCTGGAGTGTTTTTGAGACCCAGTACTTC.

This chain's CDR3 is CASSEGVGRRNQPQHF. DNA of the CDR3: TGTGCCAGCAGCGAGGGGGTAGGGAGACGAAATCAGCCCCAGCATTTT. The chain is built from TRBV2 and TRBJ1-5; TRBD1 might be the D (6 bases). V was cut by 6 bases and J by 4 bases, with 19 bases left in between. This CDR3 is built from 16 residues. CDR1 and CDR2 from the germline V gene are SNHLY and FYNNEI. Full variable domain (remainder filled in from reference TRBV2 and TRBJ1-5): EPEVTQTPSHQVTQMGQEVILRCVPISNHLYFYWYRQILGQKVEFLVSFYNNEISEKSEIFDDQFSVERPDGSNFTLKIRSTKLEDSAMYFCASSEGVGRRNQPQHFGDGTRLSIL.

The chain joins TRBV18 to TRBJ1-3; D is uncertain. Germline V gene data show CDR1 as KGHSH and CDR2 as LQKENI. The CDR3 runs to 15 residues. Trimming took 3 bases from V and 3 from J, leaving 12 bases between them. CDR3 residues: CASSPQRTNGNTIYF. CDR3 bases: TGTGCCAGCTCACCGCAGAGAACTAATGGAAACACCATATATTTT.

The rearrangement links TRBV5-1 to TRBJ1-6; D is possibly TRBD1 (5 bases). Trimming removed 3 bases from V and 7 bases from J, with 14 bases in between. This CDR3 has 15 amino acids. Germline loops: CDR1 SGHRS, CDR2 YFSETQ. The CDR3 DNA sequence: TGCGCCAGCAGCTCAGGACAAAAAGTCAATTCACCCCTCCACTTT. It codes for CASSSGQKVNSPLHF.

This sequence joins TRBV7-2 and TRBJ2-1, with 8 bases matching TRBD1. The CDR3 totals 14 residues. Germline V lookup: CDR1 SGHTA, CDR2 FQGNSA. V lost 5 bases, J lost 5 bases, and 5 bases stayed unmatched. CDR3 protein: CASSPGQVHNEQFF. The DNA of the CDR3 is TGTGCCAGCAGCCCGGGACAGGTCCACAATGAGCAGTTCTTC.

With regard to this clone: The same CDR3 arises from other DNA sequences in this sample as well. V is TRBV4-1 and J is TRBJ1-5; unclear D gene. The CDR3 runs 14 residues. The V end was cut by 1 base, the J end by 1 base, with 5 bases between. In germline, CDR1 is MGHRA, CDR2 YSYEKL. CDR3 sequence reads: CASSQVGSNQPQHF. The DNA of the CDR3 is TGCGCCAGCAGCCAAGTCGGCAGCAATCAGCCCCAGCATTTT.

The rearrangement links TRBV6-5 to TRBJ2-1, with D possibly matching TRBD1 (6 bases). V was shortened by 4 bases and J by 3 bases, with 13 bases between the two germline ends. Germline V gene lookup returns CDR1 MNHEY and CDR2 SVGAGI. There are 15 residues in the CDR3. CDR3 sequence (DNA): TGTGCCAGCAGTTTAGGGACAACTGACTACAATGAGCAGTTCTTC. Its protein is CASSLGTTDYNEQFF.